This T cell receptor (beta chain) was profiled in a study of blood T cell repertoires in COVID-19. Study-wide context: Donors in the United States, Italy and Spain gave samples during acute or convalescent COVID-19. T cells, B-cell-depleted T cells, or PBMCs provided the cDNA or gDNA that served as material.

As handled by the study authors: The assay estimated nucleated cells by amplifying reference gene primers. TCRdb keeps only in-frame clones here, not all; method: immunoSEQ multiplex PCR. V, J and clone size were drawn from that table, and D and trimming were deduced from the DNA. The sample records about 97,000 clones, 92% being singletons. From germline, CDR1 is MNHNS and CDR2 SASEGT. This CDR3 has 14 amino acids. The V and J ends lost 3 bases and 7 bases respectively, with 15 bases between them. Sequenced: peripheral blood. The chain employs TRBV6-1 and TRBJ1-2; TRBD1 is a possible D gene (5 bases). This clonotype was sampled from a man in his fifties with active COVID-19. The CDR3 sequence: CASSEPDSLVGYTF. The DNA of the CDR3 is TGTGCCAGCAGTGAGCCAGACAGTCTGGTTGGCTACACCTTC.